This T cell receptor beta chain stems from a study of T cell responses to AZD1222 COVID-19 vaccine. Measured with immunoSEQ multiplex PCR; TCRdb has only the in-frame clones, and not every one. The sample lists approximately 110,000 clones, 90% to 95% occurring once. As concerns this clone: Its matching antigen is unknown.

The CDR3 has 16 residues. V was cut by 4 bases and J by 4 bases, with 17 bases left in between. From germline, CDR1 is SGDLS and CDR2 YYNGEE. Study conclusions and caveats: Reports say nearly half of spike-specific TCRs go after unmutated variant regions.

This receptor was identified in an adult in good health. The V gene is TRBV9, the J gene TRBJ2-2; D perhaps matches TRBD1 (5 bases). The specimen comprised peripheral blood, sampled on day 0 of AZD1222 vaccination. The DNA of the CDR3 is TGTGCCAGCAGCCCCCAGGCCTCTGGGGCCACCGGGGAGCTGTTTTTT. Translated, it gives CASSPQASGATGELFF.